These 21 T cell receptor beta chains were all obtained from the same sample, sequenced in a study of glioma-infiltrating T cells after dendritic cell vaccination. Stated time point: after dendritic cell vaccination, including at tumor progression/relapse. Sequenced by immunoSEQ multiplex PCR; TCRdb stores in-frame clones only, minus some. The data show tens of thousands of clones, roughly 80% seen once. This material consisted of blood, taken after dendritic cell vaccination. The source of these receptors is a human donor with glioblastoma.

The chain combines TRBV6-1 with TRBJ2-3, with D possibly matching TRBD2 (6 bases). Trimming removed 4 bases from V and 5 bases from J, with 16 bases in between. The germline gives CDR1 MNHNS, CDR2 SASEGT. CDR3 length: 15 residues. Here the CDR3 reads CASSAQWGEVDTQYF. In DNA, the CDR3 is TGTGCCAGCAGTGCACAGTGGGGGGAGGTAGATACGCAGTATTTT.

J is TRBJ2-5 and V is TRBV11-3; D is ambiguous. Trimming removed 3 bases at V and 3 bases at J, with 8 bases between. This CDR3 is 13 amino acids long. Germline V lookup: CDR1 SGHNT, CDR2 YENEEA. This CDR3 reads CASSFSVEETQYF. The CDR3 region has the DNA TGTGCCAGCAGCTTCTCGGTGGAAGAGACCCAGTACTTC. Full variable domain (outside the CDR3, taken from reference TRBV11-3 and TRBJ2-5): EAGVVQSPRYKIIEKKQPVAFWCNPISGHNTLYWYLQNLGQGPELLIRYENEEAVDDSQLPKDRFSAERLKGVDSTLKIQPAELGDSAVYLCASSFSVEETQYFGPGTRLLVL.

The chain links TRBV4-1 to TRBJ1-1; D not certain. Germline V gives CDR1 MGHRA, CDR2 YSYEKL. V gave up 1 base and J gave up 0 bases, with 6 bases separating them. The CDR3 extends over 14 amino acids. The CDR3 sequence is CASSQGIVNTEAFF. The CDR3 DNA reads TGCGCCAGCAGCCAAGGAATAGTGAACACTGAAGCTTTCTTT.

Turning to this clone: The junction shows a germline mismatch at one end, possibly a read error. The V gene is TRBV7-7, the J gene TRBJ2-5; D not resolved. The germline gives CDR1 SSHAT, CDR2 FNYEAQ (reference sequence). This CDR3 region has 14 residues. The CDR3 protein is CASSLKLGQETQYF. For the CDR3, the DNA is TGTGCTAGCAGCTTAAAACTCGGCCAAGAGACCCAGTACTTC.

The CDR3 reads CASSLGTGGYYGYTF. Here the CDR3 DNA reads TGCGCCAGCAGCCTGGGGACAGGGGGGTACTATGGCTACACCTTC. V gene TRBV5-1 combines with J gene TRBJ1-2; 11 bases are a match to TRBD1. Germline V gene data show CDR1 as SGHRS and CDR2 as YFSETQ. The junction had 5 bases not matched to a gene; V was cut back by 4 bases and J by 3 bases. The CDR3 loop spans 15 amino acids.

A single count supports this clone. The V call is TRBV4-2, the J call TRBJ1-1, with 9 nucleotides matching TRBD1. The CDR3 runs to 17 residues. The ends lost 0 bases at V and 1 base at J; junction bases unmatched: 6. Germline CDR1 reads LGHNA; CDR2 reads YNFKEQ. The CDR3 DNA follows: TGTGCCAGCAGCCAAGATTCCCGACAGGGGGGGAACACTGAAGCTTTCTTT. It encodes CASSQDSRQGGNTEAFF.

The rearrangement uses TRBV4-1 and TRBJ1-6; D might be TRBD1 (5 bases). CDR1 MGHRA and CDR2 YSYEKL come from the germline V gene. This CDR3 is 16 amino acids long. The ends were cut back, 0 bases at V and 8 bases at J, with 14 bases in the middle. In nucleotides, the CDR3 is TGCGCCAGCAGCCAAGATCTTGGGGGGATTGATTCACCCCTCCACTTT. It is translated as CASSQDLGGIDSPLHF.

CDR3 in amino acids: CASSLGPAGDNEQFF. The CDR3 DNA sequence: TGCGCCAGCAGCTTGGGGCCAGCAGGGGACAATGAGCAGTTCTTC. The rearrangement links TRBV5-1 to TRBJ2-1; weak D call: TRBD1 (6 bases). V was cut by 0 bases and J by 5 bases, with 12 bases left in between. Germline V gene lookup returns CDR1 SGHRS and CDR2 YFSETQ. This CDR3 region has 15 residues.

The chain recombines TRBV6-5 with TRBJ1-6, with 7 bases identical to TRBD1. The CDR3 is 15 amino acids. The germline V gene encodes CDR1 MNHEY and CDR2 SVGAGI. After removal of 5 bases from V and 3 bases from J, the junction contained 4 bases not matched to a gene. Here the CDR3 reads CASSPGTVYNSPLHF. The CDR3, as DNA: TGTGCCAGCAGTCCCGGGACAGTCTATAATTCACCCCTCCACTTT.

The table lists this clone with a few counts. The V gene is TRBV7-9, the J gene TRBJ1-5, with 9 bases aligning to TRBD1. This CDR3 spans 16 amino acids. Germline V CDR1 and CDR2: SEHNR, FQNEAQ (reference sequence). With 1 base clipped from V and 1 base from J, the junction kept 2 bases outside the gene matches. The CDR3 protein is CASSLGGTGSNQPQHF. As DNA, the CDR3 is TGTGCCAGCAGCTTAGGGGGGACAGGGAGCAATCAGCCCCAGCATTTT.

The V gene is TRBV5-1, the J gene TRBJ2-5; D is ambiguous. This CDR3 contains 16 residues. From germline, CDR1 is SGHRS and CDR2 YFSETQ. Trimming took off 0 bases at V and 2 bases at J, with 14 bases between the two ends. The chain's CDR3 is CASSLAPASEQETQYF. For the CDR3, the DNA is TGCGCCAGCAGCTTGGCCCCAGCGAGTGAACAAGAGACCCAGTACTTC.

The chain joins TRBV7-9 to TRBJ1-3; D possibly corresponds to TRBD1 (5 bases). Germline V CDR1 and CDR2: SEHNR, FQNEAQ (reference sequence). The CDR3 length is 16 residues. V was pared by 6 bases and J by 0 bases, with 15 bases between. Written as DNA, the CDR3 is TGTGCCAGCAGGGTTCAGGAGGGGACCTCTGGAAACACCATATATTTT. Protein: CASRVQEGTSGNTIYF.

The chain employs TRBV4-3 and TRBJ2-1; D is unclear. Germline lookup yields CDR1 LGHNA and CDR2 YSLEER. The CDR3 sequence is 12 residues long. The germline V and J ends were trimmed by 1 base and 9 bases, with 7 bases remaining between them. Here the CDR3 DNA reads TGCGCCAGCAGCCAAGGAGATGGTGAGCAGTTCTTC. Protein: CASSQGDGEQFF.

The chain joins TRBV6-5 to TRBJ2-7; no clear D gene. In germline, CDR1 is MNHEY, CDR2 SVGAGI. V was shortened by 2 bases and J by 6 bases, with 8 bases between the two germline ends. CDR3 size: 12 residues. The CDR3 nucleotides read TGTGCCAGCAGTTACGGCGGAGCCGAGCAGTACTTC. Its translation is CASSYGGAEQYF.

The chain is built from TRBV11-2 and TRBJ1-1, with no clear D. The germline gives CDR1 SGHAT, CDR2 FQNNGV. V was pared by 5 bases and J by 10 bases, with 23 bases between. The CDR3 runs to 15 residues. CDR3 protein: CASSPSAGFVTGAFF. The CDR3 DNA reads TGTGCCAGCAGCCCCAGTGCCGGGTTCGTAACGGGAGCTTTCTTT.

This chain uses TRBV13 with TRBJ2-2; 9 bases agree with TRBD2. Germline-derived CDR1 and CDR2 are PRHDT and FYEKMQ (reference sequence). With V trimmed by 7 bases and J by 7 bases, 7 bases remained unmatched. The CDR3 is made up of 14 amino acids. For the CDR3, the DNA is TGTGCCAGCAATGAGCGGGGGGTAGGCGGGGAGCTGTTTTTT. Its protein is CASNERGVGGELFF.

This clone came up once. The chain uses TRBV29-1 and TRBJ1-2, with D possibly TRBD1 on 5 matching bases. With 3 bases removed from V and 1 base from J, the gap between germline ends came to 6 bases. Per germline, CDR1 SQVTM and CDR2 ANQGSEA. The CDR3 extends over 12 amino acids. CDR3 in amino acids: CSVEDINYGYTF. CDR3 sequence (DNA): TGCAGCGTTGAGGACATTAACTATGGCTACACCTTC.

This rearrangement joins TRBV7-8 to TRBJ1-2; D is uncertain. The CDR3 totals 14 residues. Trimming pared 5 bases from V and 6 bases from J, leaving 16 bases between. The germline V gene encodes CDR1 SGHVS and CDR2 FQNEAQ. In nucleotides, the CDR3 is TGTGCCAGCAGCGAGGTCTTATGGGTTAATGGCTACACCTTC. Translating gives CASSEVLWVNGYTF.

The sample holds many counts of this clone. The V and J genes are TRBV19 and TRBJ1-6; the D gene is possibly TRBD1 (6 bases). V was cut by 4 bases and J by 1 base, with 14 bases left in between. The germline V gene encodes CDR1 LNHDA and CDR2 SQIVND (reference sequence). This CDR3 has 17 amino acids. The CDR3 DNA is TGTGCCAGTAGTACCCTCGGACAGATTTCCTATAATTCACCCCTCCACTTT. Translated: CASSTLGQISYNSPLHF.

The DNA of the CDR3 is TGTGCCAGCAGCCCTACCAAAGAGGACAGCCTTGGAAACACCATATATTTT. As protein: CASSPTKEDSLGNTIYF. This chain uses TRBV5-6 with TRBJ1-3; D may be TRBD1 (6 bases). The CDR3 loop spans 17 amino acids. Germline CDR1 and CDR2: SGHDT and YYEEEE. The V gene lost 4 bases and the J gene lost 3 bases, with 20 bases spanning the gap.

V usage is TRBV18 and J usage is TRBJ2-2; 7 nucleotides match TRBD1. V lost 3 bases, J lost 5 bases, and 9 bases stayed unmatched. This CDR3 spans 16 amino acids. Germline lookup yields CDR1 KGHSH and CDR2 LQKENI. The CDR3: CASSPPQGVVTGELFF. Written as DNA, the CDR3 is TGTGCCAGCTCACCCCCTCAGGGGGTGGTGACCGGGGAGCTGTTTTTT.